This T cell receptor (beta chain) was documented in a study of cytomegalovirus exposure and HLA in healthy donors. On the study more broadly: Around 78 million unique TCRs, all from HLA-typed donors, were included in an early release of the data. Notes on the study in general: Reports state that TCR beta sequences accurately predicted most subjects' HLA-A and HLA-B alleles. Three chains tied to CMV proved CMV antigen-specific in vitro. Later genetic work tied a missense DCLRE1C variant to beta-chain V and J trimming.

PCR involved 60 Vbeta and 13 Jbeta primers. The assay was immunoSEQ multiplex PCR, and TCRdb's table has in-frame clones only and misses some. The sample contains 150,000 to 200,000 clones, around 79% of which appear only once. Points on this clone: Its antigen is not identified.

J lost 3 bases, V lost 5 bases, and 4 bases had no gene match. CDR1 SGHVS and CDR2 FQNEAQ come from the germline V gene. The CDR3 contains 15 residues. The chain carries TRBV7-8 and TRBJ1-5; 10 bases are a match to TRBD1. The sequenced sample consisted of PBMCs. The TCR comes from a woman in her 50s in good health and CMV-seronegative. The CDR3 spells CASSPDRGLNQPQHF. CDR3 bases: TGTGCCAGCAGCCCAGACAGGGGGCTCAATCAGCCCCAGCATTTT.